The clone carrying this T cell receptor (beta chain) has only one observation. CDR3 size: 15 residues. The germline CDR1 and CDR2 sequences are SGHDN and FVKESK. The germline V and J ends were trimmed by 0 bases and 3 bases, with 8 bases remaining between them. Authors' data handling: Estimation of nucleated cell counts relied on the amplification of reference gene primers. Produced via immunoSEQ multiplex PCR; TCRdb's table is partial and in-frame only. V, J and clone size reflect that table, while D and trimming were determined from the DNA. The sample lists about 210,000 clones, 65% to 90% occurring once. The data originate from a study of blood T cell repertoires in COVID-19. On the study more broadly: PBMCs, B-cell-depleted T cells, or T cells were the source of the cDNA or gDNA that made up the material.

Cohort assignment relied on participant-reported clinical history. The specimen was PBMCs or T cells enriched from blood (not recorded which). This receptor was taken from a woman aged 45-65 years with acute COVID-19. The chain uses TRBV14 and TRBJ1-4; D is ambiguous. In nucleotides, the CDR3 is TGTGCCAGCAGCCAAGATCGTAAGCCTAATGAAAAACTGTTTTTT. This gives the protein CASSQDRKPNEKLFF.